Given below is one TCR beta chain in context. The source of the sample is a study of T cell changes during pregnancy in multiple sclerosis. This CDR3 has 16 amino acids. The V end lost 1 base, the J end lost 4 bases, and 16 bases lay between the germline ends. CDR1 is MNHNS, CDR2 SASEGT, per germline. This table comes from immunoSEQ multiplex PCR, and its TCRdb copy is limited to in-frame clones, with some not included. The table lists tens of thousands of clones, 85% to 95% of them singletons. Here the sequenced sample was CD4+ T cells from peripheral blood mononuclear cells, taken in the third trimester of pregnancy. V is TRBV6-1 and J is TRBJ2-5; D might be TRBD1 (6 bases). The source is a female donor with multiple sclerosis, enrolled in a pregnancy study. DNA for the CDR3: TGTGCCAGCAGTGAAGGTTGGCAGGGGTCGGCAGAGACCCAGTACTTC. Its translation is CASSEGWQGSAETQYF.